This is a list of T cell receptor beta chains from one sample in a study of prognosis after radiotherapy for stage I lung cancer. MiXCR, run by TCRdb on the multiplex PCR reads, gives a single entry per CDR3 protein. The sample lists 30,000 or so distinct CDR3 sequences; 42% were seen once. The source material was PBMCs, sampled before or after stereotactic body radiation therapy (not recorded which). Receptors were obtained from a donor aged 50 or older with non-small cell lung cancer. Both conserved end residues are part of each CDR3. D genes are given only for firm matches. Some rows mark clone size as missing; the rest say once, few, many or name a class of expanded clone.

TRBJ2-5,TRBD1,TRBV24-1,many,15,CATSDIGTAKETQYF,TGTGCCACCAGTGATATCGGGACAGCTAAAGAGACCCAGTACTTC
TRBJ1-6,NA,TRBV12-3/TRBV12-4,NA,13,CASSRSVRSPLHF,TGTGCCAGCAGCCGAAGCGTCCGTTCGCCCCTCCACTTT
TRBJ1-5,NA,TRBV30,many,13,CASSQGGNQPQHF,TGTGCCTCCTCCCAGGGTGGCAATCAGCCCCAGCATTTT
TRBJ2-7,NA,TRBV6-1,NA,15,CASNVESGNDYEQYF,TGTGCCAGCAACGTGGAGAGCGGTAATGACTACGAGCAGTACTTC
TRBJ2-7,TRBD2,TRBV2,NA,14,CASTRTSGPYEQYF,TGTGCCAGCACCAGGACTAGCGGGCCTTACGAGCAGTACTTC
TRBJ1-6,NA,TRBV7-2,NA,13,CASSSEANSPLHF,TGTGCCAGCAGCTCAGAGGCTAATTCACCCCTCCACTTT
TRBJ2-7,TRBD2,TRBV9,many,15,CASSVGPAGAYEQYF,TGTGCCAGCAGCGTAGGCCCAGCGGGAGCCTACGAGCAGTACTTC
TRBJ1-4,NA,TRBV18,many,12,CASSPDSEKLFF,TGTGCCAGCTCACCCGATAGTGAAAAACTGTTTTTT
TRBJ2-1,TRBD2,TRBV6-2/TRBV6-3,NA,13,CAGRESGRNEQFF,TGTGCCGGCAGGGAGAGCGGGAGAAATGAGCAGTTCTTC
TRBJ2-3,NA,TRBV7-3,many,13,CASSLKSTDTQYF,TGTGCCAGCAGCTTAAAAAGCACAGATACGCAGTATTTT
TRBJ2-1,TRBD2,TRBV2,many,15,CATIVSSGEYNEQFF,TGTGCCACCATAGTTAGTAGCGGGGAATACAATGAGCAGTTCTTC
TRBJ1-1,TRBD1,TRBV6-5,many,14,CASNPGQGNTEAFF,TGTGCCAGTAATCCGGGACAGGGGAACACTGAAGCTTTCTTT
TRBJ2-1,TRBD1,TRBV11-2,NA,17,CASSLYSTRDRGHEQFF,TGTGCCAGCAGCTTATATTCGACCCGGGACAGGGGCCATGAGCAGTTCTTC
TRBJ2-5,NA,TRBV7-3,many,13,CASSPLASETQYF,TGTGCCAGCAGCCCCCTGGCGTCGGAGACCCAGTACTTC
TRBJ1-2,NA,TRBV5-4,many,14,CASSTALPTDGYTF,TGTGCCAGCAGTACTGCACTGCCTACAGATGGCTACACCTTC
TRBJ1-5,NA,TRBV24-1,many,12,CATSERNQPQHF,TGTGCCACCAGTGAAAGAAATCAGCCCCAGCATTTT
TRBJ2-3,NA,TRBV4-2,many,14,CASSRNDNTDTQYF,TGTGCCAGCAGCCGGAACGATAACACAGATACGCAGTATTTT
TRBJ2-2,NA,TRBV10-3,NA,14,CAFNSSDYTGEMFF,TGTGCATTCAACTCTAGCGACTACACCGGGGAGATGTTTTTT
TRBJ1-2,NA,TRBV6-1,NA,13,CASSDSPVYGYTF,TGTGCCAGCAGTGATTCCCCCGTGTATGGCTACACCTTC
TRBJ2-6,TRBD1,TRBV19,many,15,CASSSDRGGANVLTF,TGTGCCAGTAGCTCGGACAGGGGAGGGGCCAACGTCCTGACTTTC
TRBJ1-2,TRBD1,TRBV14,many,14,CASSQDHRGYGYTF,TGTGCCAGCAGCCAAGATCACAGGGGCTATGGCTACACCTTC
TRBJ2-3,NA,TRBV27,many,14,CASSQGQFTDTQYF,TGTGCCAGCAGCCAAGGACAGTTCACAGATACGCAGTATTTT
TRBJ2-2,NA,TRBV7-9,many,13,CASSYSDTGELFF,TGTGCCAGCAGCTATAGCGACACCGGGGAGCTGTTTTTT
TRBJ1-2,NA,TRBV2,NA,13,CASIWWQESGYTF,TGTGCCAGCATTTGGTGGCAGGAGAGTGGCTACACCTTC
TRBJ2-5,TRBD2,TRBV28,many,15,CASTPPGGGGETQYF,TGTGCCAGCACTCCTCCGGGAGGGGGTGGGGAGACCCAGTACTTC
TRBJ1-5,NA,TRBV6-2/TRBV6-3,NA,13,CASSYNRNQPQHF,TGTGCCAGCAGTTACAACAGGAATCAGCCCCAGCATTTT
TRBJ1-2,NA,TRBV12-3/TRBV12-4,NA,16,CASRRTPTVESYGYTF,TGTGCCAGCAGACGCACTCCTACAGTGGAGAGCTATGGCTACACCTTC
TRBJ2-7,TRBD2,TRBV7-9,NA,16,CASSFGLAGNRDEQYF,TGTGCCAGCAGCTTTGGACTAGCGGGAAATAGGGACGAGCAGTACTTC
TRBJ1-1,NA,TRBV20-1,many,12,CSAMPENTEAFF,TGCAGTGCTATGCCAGAGAACACTGAAGCTTTCTTT
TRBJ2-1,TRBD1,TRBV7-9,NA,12,CASSQIQGGQFF,TGTGCCAGCAGCCAAATACAGGGGGGGCAGTTCTTC
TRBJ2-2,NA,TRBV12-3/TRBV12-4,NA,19,CASSLARGTWVSNTGELFF,TGTGCCAGCAGTTTAGCGCGGGGTACATGGGTGTCAAACACCGGGGAGCTGTTTTTT